This T cell receptor beta chain is drawn from a study of blood T cell repertoires in COVID-19. At the level of the study: In each case, the material was cDNA or gDNA derived from T cells, B-cell-depleted T cells, or PBMCs.

With 5 bases clipped from V and 4 bases from J, the junction kept 7 bases outside the gene matches. The CDR3 has 17 amino acids. Per germline, CDR1 SEHNR and CDR2 FQNEAQ (reference sequence). This clone occurred a few times. Data came from immunoSEQ multiplex PCR; TCRdb stores just in-frame clones and leaves some out. The sample comprises some 170,000 clones, under 90% of which are singletons, and approximately 18% rests with the top ten. The chain links TRBV7-9 to TRBJ2-1, with 14 bases that match TRBD2. The sample comprised peripheral blood. The receptor was derived from a woman over 75 with acute or convalescent COVID-19. The CDR3 bases are TGTGCCAGCAGCCCCCGGACTAGCGGGGGGCCATACAATGAGCAGTTCTTC. Its protein is CASSPRTSGGPYNEQFF.